Listed here are 30 T cell receptor beta chains from one sample, sequenced in a study of PD-L1 blockade in urothelial cancer. Produced via immunoSEQ multiplex PCR; TCRdb's table is partial and in-frame only. The table includes approximately 2,500 clones, approximately 31% detected once. The specimen was tumor tissue, collected before atezolizumab (anti-PD-L1) treatment. The receptors originated from an older man with urothelial cancer.

The chain recombines TRBV30 with TRBJ1-6; no clear D. Trimming stripped 5 bases from V and 0 bases from J, with 5 bases between. Germline assignment: CDR1 GTSNPN and CDR2 SVGIG (reference sequence). The CDR3 totals 13 residues. CDR3 amino acids: CAWQSSYNSPLHF. The DNA of the CDR3 is TGTGCCTGGCAGAGCTCCTATAATTCACCCCTCCACTTT.

The chain employs TRBV5-1 and TRBJ2-6; 7 bases agree with TRBD2. The V gene end was trimmed by 4 bases and the J gene end by 9 bases; junction bases not matched to a gene: 13. Germline assignment: CDR1 SGHRS and CDR2 YFSETQ. The CDR3 has 16 amino acids. CDR3 coding DNA: TGCGCCAGCAGCCAATTATCACGGGCGGGAGTCAACGTCCTGACTTTC. Protein product: CASSQLSRAGVNVLTF.

By share, this clone counts as medium-sized. V usage is TRBV6-8 and J usage is TRBJ2-7; possible D gene TRBD2, 5 bases. CDR3 length equals 14 residues. Germline CDR1 reads MNHGY; CDR2 reads SAAAGT. The V end was cut by 6 bases, the J end by 3 bases, with 15 bases between. For the CDR3, the DNA is TGTGCCAGCAGCCTATCGACTACCTACTACGAGCAGTACTTC. It is translated as CASSLSTTYYEQYF.

The chain employs TRBV18 and TRBJ2-3; D is unresolved. The V end was cut by 1 base, the J end by 5 bases, with 4 bases between. This CDR3 region has 12 residues. Germline assignment: CDR1 KGHSH and CDR2 LQKENI. CDR3 sequence reads: CASSPRGDTQYF. The CDR3, as DNA: TGTGCCAGCTCACCACGAGGAGATACGCAGTATTTT. Complete variable domain (other parts from reference TRBV18 and TRBJ2-3): NAGVMQNPRHLVRRRGQEARLRCSPMKGHSHVYWYRQLPEEGLKFMVYLQKENIIDESGMPKERFSAEFPKEGPSILRIQQVVRGDSAAYFCASSPRGDTQYFGPGTRLTVL.

This clone turned up a few times. This chain joins TRBV5-1 and TRBJ1-4, with D possibly being TRBD1 (6 bases). The CDR3 loop spans 17 amino acids. The V gene lost 4 bases and the J gene lost 3 bases, with 19 bases spanning the gap. Looked up from germline, CDR1 is SGHRS and CDR2 is YFSETQ. The CDR3 region is CASSPVGGRGPNEKLFF. CDR3 nucleotides: TGCGCCAGCAGCCCGGTAGGGGGGCGAGGGCCTAATGAAAAACTGTTTTTT.

This clone was detected only a few times. This chain joins TRBV6-8 and TRBJ2-7; the D is unclear. Germline CDR1 and CDR2: MNHGY and SAAAGT. The CDR3 has 13 amino acids. The V and J ends lost 5 bases and 9 bases respectively, with 17 bases between them. This CDR3 is CASSRADLGGQYF. As DNA, the CDR3 is TGTGCCAGCAGTCGGGCGGACCTAGGCGGGCAGTACTTC.

By its share, this clone is medium-sized. The chain is built from TRBV11-3 and TRBJ2-3; no definite D call. V lost 1 base and J 1 base, leaving 6 bases between the germline ends. Germline loops: CDR1 SGHNT, CDR2 YENEEA. The CDR3 runs 14 residues. CDR3 sequence: CASSLGARTDTQYF. DNA of the CDR3: TGTGCCAGCAGCTTAGGTGCCCGCACAGATACGCAGTATTTT.

The chain has TRBV10-3 and TRBJ2-3; TRBD2 matches at 8 bases. The CDR3 sequence is 14 residues long. CDR1 and CDR2 from the germline V gene are ENHRY and SYGVKD. The J segment lost 1 base and the V segment lost 10 bases, leaving 7 bases of the junction unmatched. CDR3 amino acids: CASLGSGGTDTQYF. CDR3 coding DNA: TGTGCCAGCCTCGGTAGCGGGGGCACAGATACGCAGTATTTT.

The J gene is TRBJ1-1, the V gene TRBV18; D is uncertain. Germline V lookup: CDR1 KGHSH, CDR2 LQKENI. Trimming took 5 bases from V and 0 from J, leaving 7 bases between them. The CDR3 contains 13 residues. The CDR3 DNA reads TGTGCCAGCTCATCGGCAGTGAACACTGAAGCTTTCTTT. It encodes CASSSAVNTEAFF.

This rearrangement joins TRBV9 to TRBJ2-1; TRBD2 matches at 7 bases. The junction had 10 bases not matched to a gene; V was cut back by 4 bases and J by 3 bases. This CDR3 is built from 16 residues. CDR1 is SGDLS, CDR2 YYNGEE, per germline. The CDR3 sequence is CASSPLSRGGYNEQFF. CDR3 sequence (DNA): TGTGCCAGCAGCCCCCTTTCTCGCGGGGGCTACAATGAGCAGTTCTTC.

The sample holds a few counts of this clone. This chain joins TRBV15 and TRBJ2-3; the match to TRBD1 covers 10 bases. The V and J ends lost 0 bases and 4 bases, in that order; junction bases with no gene match: 7. The length of the CDR3 is 17 residues. CDR1 and CDR2 from the germline V gene are LNHNV and YYDKDF (reference sequence). The CDR3, as DNA: TGTGCCACCAGCAGAGATTGGGGACAGGGGAGGTCAGATACGCAGTATTTT. It is translated as CATSRDWGQGRSDTQYF.

This clone has just a few counts. This chain connects TRBV6-8 to TRBJ1-1; 9 bases are shared with TRBD1. Germline CDR1 MNHGY, CDR2 SAAAGT. Trimming at V came to 6 bases and at J to 0 bases, leaving 5 bases not matched to a gene. This CDR3 has 15 residues. CDR3 protein: CASSGGTGMNTEAFF. The CDR3 region has the DNA TGTGCCAGCAGCGGCGGGACAGGGATGAACACTGAAGCTTTCTTT.

This clone is deemed medium-sized. This CDR3 reads CASSRGQGDQPQHF. Written as DNA, the CDR3 is TGTGCCAGCAGTCGAGGACAGGGTGACCAGCCCCAGCATTTT. The J gene is TRBJ1-5, the V gene TRBV6-8, with TRBD1 identical over 8 bases. The CDR3 covers 14 residues. CDR1 is MNHGY and CDR2 is SAAAGT in the germline V gene. V lost 5 bases, J lost 7 bases, and 7 bases stayed unmatched.

By frequency in the sample, this clone is medium-sized. The rearrangement links TRBV11-1 to TRBJ2-5; D is ambiguous. CDR1 SGHAT and CDR2 FQDESV come from the germline V gene (reference sequence). CDR3 length: 14 residues. The V gene lost 3 bases and the J gene lost 4 bases, with 12 bases spanning the gap. The CDR3 nucleotides are TGTGCCAGCAGCTTGTTTTTTGCTTCAGAGACCCAGTACTTC. Its protein product is CASSLFFASETQYF.

This clone qualifies as medium-sized. The CDR3 loop reads CASSYARGTALEKLFF. The CDR3 region has the DNA TGTGCCAGCAGTTATGCGAGGGGGACAGCTCTTGAAAAACTGTTTTTT. V is TRBV6-8 and J is TRBJ1-4; 7 positions agree with TRBD1. Germline trimming cut 3 bases from V and 7 bases from J; bases unmatched to any gene: 11. Germline V gene data show CDR1 as MNHGY and CDR2 as SAAAGT. The CDR3 covers 16 residues.

V and J are TRBV28 and TRBJ2-5, with 13 bases aligning to TRBD2. The V segment lost 6 bases and the J segment 4 bases; nucleotides outside the gene matches: 2. CDR3 length equals 14 residues. Germline V lookup: CDR1 MDHEN, CDR2 SYDVKM. CDR3 coding DNA: TGTGCCAGCAGCCGACTAGCGGGGGGAGAGACCCAGTACTTC. This encodes CASSRLAGGETQYF.

The chain couples TRBV25-1 to TRBJ2-1, with 7 nucleotides matching TRBD1. The germline gives CDR1 MGHDK, CDR2 SYGVNS. Losses at the gene ends were 7 bases for V and 2 bases for J; bases not matched to a gene: 8. CDR3 length: 15 residues. The CDR3 loop is CASKNRDSPYNEQFF. CDR3 nucleotides: TGTGCCAGCAAAAACCGGGACAGCCCCTACAATGAGCAGTTCTTC.

This clone was detected a few times. The genes are TRBV28 and TRBJ2-1; TRBD2 might be the D (5 bases). CDR1 and CDR2 from the germline V gene are MDHEN and SYDVKM. The CDR3 sequence is 14 residues long. Deletions cut 6 bases from V and 3 bases from J, with 12 bases between. The CDR3 region has the DNA TGTGCCAGCAGCCCAAGAGGGATCTACAATGAGCAGTTCTTC. This translates into CASSPRGIYNEQFF.

V is TRBV19 and J is TRBJ1-5, with 10 bases fitting TRBD1. The V segment lost 0 bases and the J segment 1 base; nucleotides outside the gene matches: 0. The length of the CDR3 is 16 residues. Germline assignment: CDR1 LNHDA and CDR2 SQIVND (reference sequence). CDR3 protein: CASSIEGQGSNQPQHF. The CDR3 bases are TGTGCCAGTAGTATAGAGGGACAGGGGAGCAATCAGCCCCAGCATTTT.

This clone counts as medium-sized. The chain links TRBV12-5 to TRBJ2-1, with a possible D match to TRBD2 (5 bases). This CDR3 spans 12 amino acids. From germline, CDR1 is LGHNT and CDR2 FRNRAP. CDR3 protein: CASARGSNEQFF. The CDR3 DNA reads TGTGCCAGCGCCCGAGGGAGCAATGAGCAGTTCTTC.

This clone was found a few times. The rearrangement links TRBV6-8 to TRBJ1-6, with D possibly being TRBD1 (6 bases). With 11 bases removed from V and 6 bases from J, the gap between germline ends came to 14 bases. This CDR3 has 13 residues. From germline, CDR1 is MNHGY and CDR2 SAAAGT. Here the CDR3 reads CAGRTDINSPLHF. In DNA, the CDR3 is TGTGCCGGTCGGACAGATATTAATTCACCCCTCCACTTT.

The chain combines TRBV25-1 with TRBJ1-5; 7 nucleotides agree with TRBD1. Per the germline V gene, CDR1 is MGHDK and CDR2 is SYGVNS. J was trimmed by 1 base and V by 5 bases; bases with no gene match: 5. The length of the CDR3 is 15 residues. The CDR3 DNA sequence: TGTGCCAGCAGTCAAACAGGGGTGAGCAATCAGCCCCAGCATTTT. Translating it yields CASSQTGVSNQPQHF.

The chain joins TRBV28 to TRBJ2-5; D gene unclear. V lost 1 base to trimming and J lost 7 bases, with 10 bases between them. The germline V gene encodes CDR1 MDHEN and CDR2 SYDVKM. This CDR3 comprises 13 residues. In DNA form, the CDR3 reads TGTGCCAGCAGTTTATCCCCACTGGGGACCCAGTACTTC. Translated: CASSLSPLGTQYF.

The chain joins TRBV25-1 to TRBJ2-2; D is perhaps TRBD1 (5 bases). CDR1 and CDR2 (germline): MGHDK, SYGVNS. The ends were cut back, 1 base at V and 3 bases at J, with 12 bases in the middle. The CDR3 has 16 amino acids. CDR3 nucleotide sequence: TGTGCCAGCAGTGAATGGGGTGGGGCTGACACCGGGGAGCTGTTTTTT. Protein product: CASSEWGGADTGELFF.

In nucleotides, the CDR3 is TGTGCCAGCAGTCCCCCGGGGTTGAATGAAAAACTGTTTTTT. It yields the protein CASSPPGLNEKLFF. This chain joins TRBV6-8 and TRBJ1-4; no reliable D call. Germline loops: CDR1 MNHGY, CDR2 SAAAGT. V was pared by 5 bases and J by 5 bases, with 12 bases between. The CDR3 covers 14 residues.

Here the CDR3 reads CASERPGSTYEQYF. In DNA, the CDR3 is TGTGCCAGTGAAAGGCCGGGTTCAACCTACGAGCAGTACTTC. This chain joins TRBV28 and TRBJ2-7; D unclear. The CDR3 consists of 14 residues. Germline loops: CDR1 MDHEN, CDR2 SYDVKM. Between the trimmed V and J ends, which lost 9 bases and 2 bases, there was a span of 17 bases.

This chain joins TRBV14 and TRBJ2-5; TRBD2 aligns across 7 bases. There are 14 residues in the CDR3. Germline V gene lookup returns CDR1 SGHDN and CDR2 FVKESK. V shed 1 base and J 7 bases; nucleotides not matched to a gene: 6. The CDR3 DNA reads TGTGCCAGCAGCCAAGCGGGGGGTACGAGGACCCAGTACTTC. This translates into CASSQAGGTRTQYF.

The table lists this clone with a few counts. The chain's CDR3 is CASRNREGGTEAFF. The CDR3 region has the DNA TGTGCCAGCAGGAATCGTGAGGGGGGCACTGAAGCTTTCTTT. V is TRBV28 and J is TRBJ1-1; the D gene is possibly TRBD1 (6 bases). The V end was cut by 6 bases, the J end by 4 bases, with 15 bases between. This CDR3 comprises 14 residues. The V gene's germline CDR1 is MDHEN and CDR2 SYDVKM. Filled out from reference TRBV28 and TRBJ1-1, the complete variable domain reads DVKVTQSSRYLVKRTGEKVFLECVQDMDHENMFWYRQDPGLGLRLIYFSYDVKMKEKGDIPEGYSVSREKKERFSLILESASTNQTSMYLCASRNREGGTEAFFGQGTRLTVV.

The chain combines TRBV19 with TRBJ1-5; D possibly corresponds to TRBD1 (6 bases). The germline CDR1 and CDR2 sequences are LNHDA and SQIVND (reference sequence). The CDR3 contains 15 residues. Trimming cost V 4 bases and J 0 bases, with 10 bases left between them. The CDR3 spells CASSTTGHSNQPQHF. CDR3 DNA: TGTGCCAGTAGTACGACAGGCCATAGCAATCAGCCCCAGCATTTT.

The chain is built from TRBV19 and TRBJ1-6; no definite D call. The CDR3 is made up of 13 amino acids. CDR1 and CDR2 from the germline V gene are LNHDA and SQIVND (reference sequence). Deletions cut 7 bases from V and 3 bases from J, with 7 bases between. CDR3 loop: CASNKNYNSPLHF. As DNA, the CDR3 is TGTGCCAGTAACAAAAACTATAATTCACCCCTCCACTTT. The full variable domain, rest sourced from reference TRBV19 and TRBJ1-6, is DGGITQSPKYLFRKEGQNVTLSCEQNLNHDAMYWYRQDPGQGLRLIYYSQIVNDFQKGDIAEGYSVSREKKESFPLTVTSAQKNPTAFYLCASNKNYNSPLHFGNGTRLTVT.